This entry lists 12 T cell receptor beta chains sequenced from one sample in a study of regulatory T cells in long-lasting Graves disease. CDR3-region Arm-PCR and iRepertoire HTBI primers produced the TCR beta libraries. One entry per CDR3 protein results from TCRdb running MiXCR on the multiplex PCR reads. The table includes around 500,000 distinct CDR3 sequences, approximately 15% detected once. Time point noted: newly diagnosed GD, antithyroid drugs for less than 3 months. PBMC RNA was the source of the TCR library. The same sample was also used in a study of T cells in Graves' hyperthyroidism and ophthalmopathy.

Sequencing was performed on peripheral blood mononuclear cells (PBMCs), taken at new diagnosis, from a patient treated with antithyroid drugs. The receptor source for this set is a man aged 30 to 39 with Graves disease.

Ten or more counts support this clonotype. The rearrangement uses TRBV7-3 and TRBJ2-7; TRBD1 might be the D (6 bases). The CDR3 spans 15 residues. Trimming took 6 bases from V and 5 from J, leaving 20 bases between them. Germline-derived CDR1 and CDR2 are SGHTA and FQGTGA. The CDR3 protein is CASRAARGSGHEQYF. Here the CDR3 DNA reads TGTGCCAGCAGGGCAGCGAGGGGGAGCGGCCACGAGCAGTACTTC.

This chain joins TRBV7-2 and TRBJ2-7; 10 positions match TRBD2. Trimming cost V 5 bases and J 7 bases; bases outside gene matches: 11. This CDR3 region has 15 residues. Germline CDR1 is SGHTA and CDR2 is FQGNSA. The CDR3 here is CASSVQSGRAGEQYF. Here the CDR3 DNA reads TGTGCCAGCAGCGTTCAGAGCGGGAGGGCCGGTGAGCAGTACTTC.

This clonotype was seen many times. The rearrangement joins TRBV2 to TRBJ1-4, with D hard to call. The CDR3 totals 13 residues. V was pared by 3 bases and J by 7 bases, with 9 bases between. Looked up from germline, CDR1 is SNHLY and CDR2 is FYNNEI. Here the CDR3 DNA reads TGTGCCAGCAGTGACCGGCCGGTTGAAAAACTGTTTTTT. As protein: CASSDRPVEKLFF.

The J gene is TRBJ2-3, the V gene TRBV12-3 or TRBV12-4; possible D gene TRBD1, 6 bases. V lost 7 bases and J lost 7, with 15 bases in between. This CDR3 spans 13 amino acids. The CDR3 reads CASTYSGENTQYF. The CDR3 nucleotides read TGTGCCAGCACCTACTCAGGGGAAAATACGCAGTATTTT.

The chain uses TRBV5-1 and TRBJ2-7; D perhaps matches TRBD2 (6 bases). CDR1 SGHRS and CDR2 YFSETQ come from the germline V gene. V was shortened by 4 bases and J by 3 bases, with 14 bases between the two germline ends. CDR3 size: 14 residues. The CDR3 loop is CASSKTTSVYEQYF. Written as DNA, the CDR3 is TGCGCCAGCAGCAAAACGACTAGTGTCTACGAGCAGTACTTC.

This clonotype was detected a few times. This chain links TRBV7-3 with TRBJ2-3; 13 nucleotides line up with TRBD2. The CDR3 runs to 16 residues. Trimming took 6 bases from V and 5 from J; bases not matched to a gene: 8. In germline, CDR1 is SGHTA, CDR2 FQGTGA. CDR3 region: CASSSKTSGRRDTQYF. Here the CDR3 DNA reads TGTGCCAGCAGTTCAAAGACTAGCGGGAGGAGAGATACGCAGTATTTT.

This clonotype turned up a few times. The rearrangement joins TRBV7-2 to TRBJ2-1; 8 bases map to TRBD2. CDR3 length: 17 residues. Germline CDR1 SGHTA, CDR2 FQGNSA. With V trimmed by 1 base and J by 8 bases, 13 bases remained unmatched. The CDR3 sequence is CASSLVGLAIFSDEQFF. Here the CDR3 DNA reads TGTGCCAGCAGCTTAGTCGGACTAGCCATTTTTTCGGATGAGCAGTTCTTC.

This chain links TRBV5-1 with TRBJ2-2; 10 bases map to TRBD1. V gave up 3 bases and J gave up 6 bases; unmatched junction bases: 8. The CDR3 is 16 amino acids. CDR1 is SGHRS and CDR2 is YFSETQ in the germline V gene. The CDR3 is CASSSWGDRGPGELFF. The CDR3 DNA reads TGCGCCAGCAGCTCATGGGGCGACAGGGGGCCCGGGGAGCTGTTTTTT.

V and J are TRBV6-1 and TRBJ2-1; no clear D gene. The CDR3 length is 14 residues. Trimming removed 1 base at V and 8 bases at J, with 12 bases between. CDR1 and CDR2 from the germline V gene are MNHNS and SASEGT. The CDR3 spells CASSEELGRDEQFF. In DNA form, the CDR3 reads TGTGCCAGCAGTGAAGAGCTAGGAAGGGATGAGCAGTTCTTC.

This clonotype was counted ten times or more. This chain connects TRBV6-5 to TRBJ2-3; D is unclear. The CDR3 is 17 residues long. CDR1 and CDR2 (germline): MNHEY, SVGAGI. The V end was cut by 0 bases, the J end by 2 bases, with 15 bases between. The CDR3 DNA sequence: TGTGCCAGCAGTTACTCGATAAGGAGTACGGTCACAGATACGCAGTATTTT. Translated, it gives CASSYSIRSTVTDTQYF.

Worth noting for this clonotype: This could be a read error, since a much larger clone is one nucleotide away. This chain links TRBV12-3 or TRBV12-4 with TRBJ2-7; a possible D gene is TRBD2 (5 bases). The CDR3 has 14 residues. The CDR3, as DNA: TGTGCCGGCAGTTGGGTCGGGAACTCCTACGAGCAGTACTTC. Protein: CAGSWVGNSYEQYF.

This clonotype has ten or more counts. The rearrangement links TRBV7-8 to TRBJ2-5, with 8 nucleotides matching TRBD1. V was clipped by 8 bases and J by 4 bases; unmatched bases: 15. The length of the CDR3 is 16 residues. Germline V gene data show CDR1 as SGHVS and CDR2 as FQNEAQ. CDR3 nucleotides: TGTGCCAGCTGTCCCCTCCCGGACAGGGTGATAGAGACCCAGTACTTC. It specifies CASCPLPDRVIETQYF. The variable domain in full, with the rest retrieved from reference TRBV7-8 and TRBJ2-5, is GAGVSQSPRYKVAKRGQDVALRCDPISGHVSLFWYQQALGQGPEFLTYFQNEAQLDKSGLPSDRFFAERPEGSVSTLKIQRTQQEDSAVYLCASCPLPDRVIETQYFGPGTRLLVL.